This TCR beta chain was obtained from a study of cytomegalovirus exposure and HLA in healthy donors. Amplification used 60 Vbeta primers and 13 Jbeta primers. Sequencing used immunoSEQ multiplex PCR; TCRdb keeps in-frame clones, though not all of them. In all, the sample yields 65,000 to 90,000 clones. The CDR3 covers 14 residues. With V trimmed by 5 bases and J by 7 bases, 7 bases remained unmatched. Germline V lookup: CDR1 SEHNR, CDR2 FQNEAQ (reference sequence). What was sequenced was PBMCs. The receptor comes from a man aged 35 to 55 in good health and CMV-seronegative. The chain uses TRBV7-9 and TRBJ1-4; 7 positions match TRBD1. The CDR3 nucleotides are TGTGCCAGCAGCGCAATCGACAGGGCTGAAAAACTGTTTTTT. Protein product: CASSAIDRAEKLFF. Together with reference TRBV7-9 and TRBJ1-4, the CDR3 gives the full variable domain: DTGVSQNPRHKITKRGQNVTFRCDPISEHNRLYWYRQTLGQGPEFLTYFQNEAQLEKSRLLSDRFSAERPKGSFSTLEIQRTEQGDSAMYLCASSAIDRAEKLFFGSGTQLSVL.